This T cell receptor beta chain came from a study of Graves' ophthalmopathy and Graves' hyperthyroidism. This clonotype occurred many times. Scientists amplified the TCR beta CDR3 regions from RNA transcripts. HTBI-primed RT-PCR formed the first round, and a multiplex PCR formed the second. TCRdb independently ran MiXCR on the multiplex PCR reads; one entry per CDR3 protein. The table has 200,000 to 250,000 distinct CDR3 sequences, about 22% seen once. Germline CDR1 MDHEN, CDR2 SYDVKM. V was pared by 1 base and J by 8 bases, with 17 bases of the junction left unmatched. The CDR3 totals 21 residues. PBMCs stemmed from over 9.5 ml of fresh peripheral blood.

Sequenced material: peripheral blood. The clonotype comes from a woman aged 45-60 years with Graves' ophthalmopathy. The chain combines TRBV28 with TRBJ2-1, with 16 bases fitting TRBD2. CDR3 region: CASSLFYTVPGTSGRAHEQFF. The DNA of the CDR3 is TGTGCCAGCAGTTTATTCTACACGGTCCCCGGGACTAGCGGGAGGGCTCATGAGCAGTTCTTC. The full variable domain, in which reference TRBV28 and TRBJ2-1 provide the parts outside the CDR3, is DVKVTQSSRYLVKRTGEKVFLECVQDMDHENMFWYRQDPGLGLRLIYFSYDVKMKEKGDIPEGYSVSREKKERFSLILESASTNQTSMYLCASSLFYTVPGTSGRAHEQFFGPGTRLTVL.